This T cell receptor (beta chain) was sequenced in a study of Ad26.COV2.S vaccination and SARS-CoV-2 variants. Findings of the study overall: Placebo recipients had lower spike-specific TCR breadth than vaccine recipients. After vaccination, reports described spike-specific CD8+ and CD4+ T cell responses as showing substantial breadth.

Remarks on this clone: The target antigen is unknown.

The CDR3 is made up of 17 amino acids. CDR1 is LGHNA, CDR2 YNFKEQ, per germline. Trimming at V came to 0 bases and at J to 4 bases, leaving 3 bases not matched to a gene. Stated treatment: some 20 received Ad26.COV2.S at low or high dose, single or two shots; roughly 5 received placebo; per-sample allocation not given. The samples date from day 63 after the first vaccine or placebo injection. Assay: immunoSEQ multiplex PCR; the TCRdb copy retains only in-frame clones and omits some. The sample yields 350,000 to 450,000 clones, about four fifths seen once. The genes are TRBV4-2 and TRBJ2-3; the match to TRBD2 covers 14 bases. Sequences were derived from peripheral blood, sampled in a trial of Ad26.COV2.S vaccine versus placebo. This receptor was obtained from a person aged 18 to 65 who received the Ad26.COV2.S COVID-19 vaccine or a placebo. Written as DNA, the CDR3 is TGTGCCAGCAGCCAAGATATGACTAGCGGGGGGGCAGATACGCAGTATTTT. The encoded protein is CASSQDMTSGGADTQYF.